Listed below are T cell receptor beta chains from one sample, sequenced in a study of T cell responses to AZD1222 COVID-19 vaccine. Here immunoSEQ multiplex PCR was the method, and the copy in TCRdb shows in-frame clones only, minus some. The profile shows 140,000 to 150,000 clones, approximately 90% of them singletons. Sequenced material: peripheral blood, taken on day 0 of AZD1222 vaccination. Receptor source: an adult in good health. The CDR3 runs from the conserved cysteine through the conserved F or W. The order of the fields is V gene, D gene, J gene, clone size, CDR3 protein, CDR3 DNA. D genes are given only for firm matches. Only some rows state a clone size, as once, few, many or a class for expanded clones.

V gene: TRBV28
D gene: .
J gene: TRBJ2-7
clone size: .
CDR3 protein: CASRNRDKYYEQYF
CDR3 DNA: TGTGCCAGCAGGAACCGGGACAAGTACTACGAGCAGTACTTC

V gene: TRBV9
D gene: .
J gene: TRBJ1-6
clone size: .
CDR3 protein: CASSDPRGGGVYNSPLHF
CDR3 DNA: TGTGCCAGCAGCGACCCACGCGGGGGGGGTGTTTATAATTCACCCCTCCACTTT

V gene: TRBV6-5
D gene: .
J gene: TRBJ1-2
clone size: .
CDR3 protein: CASSDWREYGYTF
CDR3 DNA: TGTGCCAGCAGCGATTGGCGGGAGTATGGCTACACCTTC

V gene: TRBV25-1
D gene: TRBD1
J gene: TRBJ1-3
clone size: .
CDR3 protein: CASSVGTGGFGNTIYF
CDR3 DNA: TGTGCCAGCAGTGTAGGAACAGGGGGTTTTGGAAACACCATATATTTT

V gene: TRBV28
D gene: .
J gene: TRBJ1-4
clone size: .
CDR3 protein: CASSFNRATNEKLFF
CDR3 DNA: TGTGCCAGCAGTTTTAACAGGGCAACTAATGAAAAACTGTTTTTT

V gene: TRBV20-1
D gene: .
J gene: TRBJ1-2
clone size: .
CDR3 protein: CSASQGLSGYTF
CDR3 DNA: TGCAGTGCTAGTCAGGGTCTAAGTGGCTACACCTTC

V gene: TRBV4-1
D gene: .
J gene: TRBJ2-1
clone size: .
CDR3 protein: CASSQPGTRKGDEQFF
CDR3 DNA: TGCGCCAGCAGCCAACCCGGGACCCGTAAGGGAGATGAGCAGTTCTTC

V gene: TRBV28
D gene: TRBD1
J gene: TRBJ1-3
clone size: .
CDR3 protein: CASSLYGTGDGNTIYF
CDR3 DNA: TGTGCCAGCAGTTTATACGGGACAGGGGACGGAAACACCATATATTTT

V gene: TRBV5-1
D gene: TRBD2
J gene: TRBJ2-1
clone size: .
CDR3 protein: CASRSGTRNNEQFF
CDR3 DNA: TGCGCCAGCAGGTCCGGGACTAGAAACAATGAGCAGTTCTTC

V gene: TRBV2
D gene: TRBD1
J gene: TRBJ1-2
clone size: .
CDR3 protein: CASRGQGGFSVDGYTF
CDR3 DNA: TGTGCCAGCAGGGGACAGGGGGGATTCTCTGTTGATGGCTACACCTTC

V gene: TRBV18
D gene: TRBD1
J gene: TRBJ1-1
clone size: .
CDR3 protein: CASSRGPVNTEAFF
CDR3 DNA: TGTGCCAGCTCAAGGGGGCCAGTGAACACTGAAGCTTTCTTT

V gene: TRBV7-2
D gene: .
J gene: TRBJ2-7
clone size: .
CDR3 protein: CASSLTSVLAYEQYF
CDR3 DNA: TGTGCCAGCAGCTTAACTAGTGTATTGGCCTACGAGCAGTACTTC

V gene: TRBV12-3/TRBV12-4
D gene: .
J gene: TRBJ2-1
clone size: once
CDR3 protein: CASKRGASNEQFF
CDR3 DNA: TGTGCCAGCAAAAGGGGGGCTAGCAATGAGCAGTTCTTC

V gene: TRBV7-2
D gene: .
J gene: TRBJ1-2
clone size: once
CDR3 protein: CASSLGPGNYGYTF
CDR3 DNA: TGTGCCAGCAGCTTAGGACCCGGTAACTATGGCTACACCTTC

V gene: TRBV5-1
D gene: TRBD1
J gene: TRBJ2-7
clone size: .
CDR3 protein: CASSFGGQGDNEQYF
CDR3 DNA: TGCGCCAGCAGCTTTGGGGGACAGGGAGACAACGAGCAGTACTTC

V gene: TRBV4-2
D gene: .
J gene: TRBJ2-3
clone size: once
CDR3 protein: CASSRDDGGTDTQYF
CDR3 DNA: TGTGCCAGCAGCCGCGACGACGGGGGTACAGATACGCAGTATTTT

V gene: TRBV28
D gene: .
J gene: TRBJ1-2
clone size: .
CDR3 protein: CASLARYGYTF
CDR3 DNA: TGTGCCAGCTTAGCACGCTATGGCTACACCTTC

V gene: TRBV11-2
D gene: TRBD2
J gene: TRBJ2-3
clone size: .
CDR3 protein: CASSSGTSGRTPGGNTQYF
CDR3 DNA: TGTGCCAGCAGCTCTGGGACTAGCGGGAGGACCCCCGGAGGGAATACGCAGTATTTT

V gene: TRBV6-5
D gene: .
J gene: TRBJ1-5
clone size: .
CDR3 protein: CASGGAGAQHF
CDR3 DNA: TGTGCCAGCGGGGGAGCGGGGGCGCAGCATTTT

V gene: TRBV5-1
D gene: TRBD2
J gene: TRBJ2-2
clone size: .
CDR3 protein: CASSLTSGGGVGELFF
CDR3 DNA: TGCGCCAGCAGCTTGACTAGCGGCGGAGGCGTCGGGGAGCTGTTTTTT

V gene: TRBV5-1
D gene: TRBD1
J gene: TRBJ1-5
clone size: .
CDR3 protein: CASSLGQGGQPQHF
CDR3 DNA: TGCGCCAGCAGCTTGGGACAGGGCGGCCAGCCCCAGCATTTT

V gene: TRBV19
D gene: .
J gene: TRBJ2-7
clone size: .
CDR3 protein: CATLNTGSYEQYF
CDR3 DNA: TGTGCCACCCTTAATACTGGTTCCTACGAGCAGTACTTC

V gene: TRBV18
D gene: .
J gene: TRBJ2-6
clone size: .
CDR3 protein: CASSLLDSSSGANVLTF
CDR3 DNA: TGTGCCAGCTCACTTCTCGACTCAAGCTCTGGGGCCAACGTCCTGACTTTC

V gene: TRBV28
D gene: .
J gene: TRBJ2-3
clone size: .
CDR3 protein: CAGGTASTDTQYF
CDR3 DNA: TGTGCCGGAGGGACGGCTAGCACAGATACGCAGTATTTT

V gene: TRBV6-4
D gene: TRBD2
J gene: TRBJ2-3
clone size: .
CDR3 protein: CASKTSGGASTDTQYF
CDR3 DNA: TGTGCCAGCAAAACTAGCGGGGGCGCTTCCACAGATACGCAGTATTTT

V gene: TRBV3-1/TRBV3-2
D gene: .
J gene: TRBJ2-5
clone size: .
CDR3 protein: CASSQDRRYKTQYF
CDR3 DNA: TGTGCCAGCAGCCAAGATCGCAGGTACAAGACCCAGTACTTC

V gene: TRBV19
D gene: TRBD1
J gene: TRBJ1-5
clone size: .
CDR3 protein: CASSYWTGDQPQHF
CDR3 DNA: TGTGCCAGTAGTTATTGGACAGGGGATCAGCCCCAGCATTTT

V gene: TRBV7-2
D gene: .
J gene: TRBJ1-1
clone size: .
CDR3 protein: CASSSRDLTEAFF
CDR3 DNA: TGTGCCAGCAGCTCAAGGGATCTCACTGAAGCTTTCTTT

V gene: TRBV5-1
D gene: TRBD1
J gene: TRBJ2-7
clone size: .
CDR3 protein: CASSFGTGTYEQYF
CDR3 DNA: TGCGCCAGCAGCTTTGGGACAGGAACCTACGAGCAGTACTTC

V gene: TRBV3-1/TRBV3-2
D gene: .
J gene: TRBJ1-6
clone size: .
CDR3 protein: CASRASSYNSPLHF
CDR3 DNA: TGTGCCAGCCGCGCCTCTTCCTATAATTCACCCCTCCACTTT

V gene: TRBV30
D gene: .
J gene: TRBJ1-1
clone size: .
CDR3 protein: CAWNRPFFASEERAFF
CDR3 DNA: TGTGCCTGGAATCGGCCTTTCTTCGCCTCCGAGGAGAGAGCTTTCTTT